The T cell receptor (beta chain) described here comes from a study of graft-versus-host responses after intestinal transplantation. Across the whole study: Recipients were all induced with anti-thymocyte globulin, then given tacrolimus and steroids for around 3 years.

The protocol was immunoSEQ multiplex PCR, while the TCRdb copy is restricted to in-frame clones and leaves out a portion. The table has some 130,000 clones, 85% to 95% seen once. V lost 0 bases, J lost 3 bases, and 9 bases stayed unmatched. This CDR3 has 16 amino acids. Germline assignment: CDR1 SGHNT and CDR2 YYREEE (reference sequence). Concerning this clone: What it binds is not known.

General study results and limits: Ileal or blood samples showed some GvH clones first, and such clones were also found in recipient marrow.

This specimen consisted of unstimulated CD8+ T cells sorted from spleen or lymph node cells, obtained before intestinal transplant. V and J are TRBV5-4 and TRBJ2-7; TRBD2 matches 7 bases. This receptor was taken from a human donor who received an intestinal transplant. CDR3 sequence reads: CASSLGGGAAFYEQYF. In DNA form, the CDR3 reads TGTGCCAGCAGCTTGGGGGGGGGTGCAGCGTTCTACGAGCAGTACTTC.